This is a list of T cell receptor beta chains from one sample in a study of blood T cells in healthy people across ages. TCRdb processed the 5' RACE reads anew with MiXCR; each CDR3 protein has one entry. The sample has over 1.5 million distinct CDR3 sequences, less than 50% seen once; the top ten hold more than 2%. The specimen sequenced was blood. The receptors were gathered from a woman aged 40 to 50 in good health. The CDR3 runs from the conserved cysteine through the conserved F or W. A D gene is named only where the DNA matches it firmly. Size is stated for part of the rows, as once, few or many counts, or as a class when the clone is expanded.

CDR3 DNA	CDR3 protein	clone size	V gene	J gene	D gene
TGCAGTGCAGCTCTCCGGGAGCAGTACTTC	CSAALREQYF	few	TRBV20-1	TRBJ2-5	NA
TGTGCCAGCGAAACAGGGAGACGAGAGACCCAGTACTTC	CASETGRRETQYF	NA	TRBV18	TRBJ2-5	NA
TGTGCCAGCAGCTTAACGGGAACTAGCGGGGGGCAAGAGACCCAGTACTTC	CASSLTGTSGGQETQYF	NA	TRBV7-2	TRBJ2-5	TRBD2
TGCGCCAGCAGCTTGGGGGGAACAGGGGACGAGCAGTACTTC	CASSLGGTGDEQYF	NA	TRBV5-1	TRBJ2-7	TRBD1
TGTGCCAGCAGTTACAGTCGGCAGGGGCCCACCTCCTACGAGCAGTACTTC	CASSYSRQGPTSYEQYF	few	TRBV6-5	TRBJ2-7	NA
TGTGCCAGCAGCTTAACCGTTCCGCGGGAAGAGACCCAGTACTTC	CASSLTVPREETQYF	few	TRBV7-2	TRBJ2-5	NA
TGTGCCAGCAGCTTAGACCCCTCCGGGACGGGAAATGAGCAGTACTTC	CASSLDPSGTGNEQYF	NA	TRBV7-8	TRBJ2-5	NA
TGTGCCAGCAGCTGGGATGCTGGGGGCTACACCTTC	CASSWDAGGYTF	NA	TRBV6-5	TRBJ1-2	NA
TGCGCCAGCAGCCAATTCCTGGGGGGGGCGCAGGGCTACACCTTC	CASSQFLGGAQGYTF	NA	TRBV4-1	TRBJ1-2	NA
TGTGCCAGCAGCGTAGGGGGCGGGGTGACCCAAGAGACCCAGTACTTC	CASSVGGGVTQETQYF	many	TRBV9	TRBJ2-5	NA
TGCAGTGCTAGAGAACCGGGACAGGGTAACGAGCAGTACTTC	CSAREPGQGNEQYF	NA	TRBV20-1	TRBJ2-7	TRBD1
TGTGCCAGCAGCTTATTTGGCGGAACTAGCACAGATACGCAGTATTTT	CASSLFGGTSTDTQYF	few	TRBV7-2	TRBJ2-3	NA
TGTGCCAGCAGCGTAGGGACTAGCGGAGCAGATACGCAGTATTTT	CASSVGTSGADTQYF	NA	TRBV9	TRBJ2-3	TRBD2
TGTGCCAGCAGGGGGGTTGGCGACAGGGGGGTGGATGAGCAGTTCTTC	CASRGVGDRGVDEQFF	NA	TRBV3-1	TRBJ2-1	TRBD1
TGTGCCAGCAGCTTAATGGGGCCGGGTAGCACAGATACGCAGTATTTT	CASSLMGPGSTDTQYF	NA	TRBV7-2	TRBJ2-3	NA
TGTGCCAGCGAGCCCGAGGAAGAGACCCAGTACTTC	CASEPEEETQYF	few	TRBV7-9	TRBJ2-5	NA
TGCGCCAGCAGCCAAGGGACAGACGTAATGATAACCTACGAGCAGTACTTC	CASSQGTDVMITYEQYF	few	TRBV4-1	TRBJ2-7	NA
TGTGCCAGCAGCCGCAAGGGGGGGACAGCAGATACGCAGTATTTT	CASSRKGGTADTQYF	few	TRBV7-3	TRBJ2-3	NA
TGTGCCAGCAGCGGAGCCGGGACAGGCGCTAGATATAGCAATCAGCCCCAGCATTTT	CASSGAGTGARYSNQPQHF	NA	TRBV28	TRBJ1-5	TRBD1
TGTGCCAGCAGTATCGGGGATGGTCGGCGGTACTTC	CASSIGDGRRYF	NA	TRBV2	TRBJ2-5	NA
TGTGCCAGCAGCCTAAAAAGGGCTAGCGGTTTAAAGACAGATACGCAGTATTTT	CASSLKRASGLKTDTQYF	once	TRBV7-2	TRBJ2-3	TRBD2
TGTGCCACCAGTGATAGACAGTACAATGAGCAGTTCTTC	CATSDRQYNEQFF	NA	TRBV24-1	TRBJ2-1	NA
TGCAGCGTTGAGATTCTGGGGGCAGTAACCTACGAGCAGTACTTC	CSVEILGAVTYEQYF	NA	TRBV29-1	TRBJ2-7	NA
TGTGCCAGCAGTTACGGCGGGACAGAGCAGTTCTTC	CASSYGGTEQFF	few	TRBV6-5	TRBJ2-1	NA
TGTGCCAGCAGTTCAAGACACGGAGGCTACACCTTC	CASSSRHGGYTF	few	TRBV28	TRBJ1-2	NA
TGTGCCAGCAGCAGGGGGCTATACAATGAGCAGTACTTC	CASSRGLYNEQYF	NA	TRBV6-5	TRBJ2-5	TRBD1
TGTGCCAGCAGCTTAGCAGCGCGCGGGGGACTAGCGGGGGGCAGCACAGATACGCAGTATTTT	CASSLAARGGLAGGSTDTQYF	NA	TRBV7-2	TRBJ2-3	TRBD2
TGTGCCAGCAGAAAGGGACTAGCGGGGGCCCGCCGGACCCAGTACTTC	CASRKGLAGARRTQYF	NA	TRBV28	TRBJ2-5	TRBD2
TGTGCCAGCAGGAAGGACGTCGCGATTGCCTACGAGCAGTACTTC	CASRKDVAIAYEQYF	few	TRBV6-2/TRBV6-3	TRBJ2-7	NA
TGCAGTGCTCAAGGGGGGGCACGAAGCACAGATACGCAGTATTTT	CSAQGGARSTDTQYF	many	TRBV20-1	TRBJ2-3	NA
TGCAGTGCTAGTAGCACTAGCGATGCCGAGCAGTACTTC	CSASSTSDAEQYF	NA	TRBV20-1	TRBJ2-7	TRBD2
TGTGCCAGCAGCCCCGGGGGACAGAATCAGCCCCAGCATTTT	CASSPGGQNQPQHF	NA	TRBV6-6	TRBJ1-5	TRBD1
TGTGCCAGCAGCAAAGCGCAGGGAGCCCTCTATGGCTACACCTTC	CASSKAQGALYGYTF	few	TRBV7-2	TRBJ1-2	NA
TGCGCCAGCAGCTTGTACACGGGTTACAATGAGCAGTTCTTC	CASSLYTGYNEQFF	NA	TRBV5-1	TRBJ2-1	NA
TGTGCCACCAGCACGGGCGGGGATCAAGAGACCCAGTACTTC	CATSTGGDQETQYF	few	TRBV15	TRBJ2-5	NA
TGTGCCAGCAGCTTAGGAGGGCTAACGTACCAAGAGACCCAGTACTTC	CASSLGGLTYQETQYF	few	TRBV7-2	TRBJ2-5	NA
TGTGCCAGCAGCGCCAGACAGGGCGGGTTGTCTGAAGCTTTCTTT	CASSARQGGLSEAFF	NA	TRBV9	TRBJ1-1	TRBD1
TGTGCCAGCGCACCGGGTCCGGCGTACCAAGAGACCCAGTACTTC	CASAPGPAYQETQYF	NA	TRBV7-3	TRBJ2-5	NA
TGTGCCAGCTTCCCCCAGGTAGCGGGCAATGAGCAGTTCTTC	CASFPQVAGNEQFF	NA	TRBV18	TRBJ2-1	TRBD2
TGTGCCAGCAGCCAAGATTTTATGGCGGGGGAGGCGGATACGCAGTATTTT	CASSQDFMAGEADTQYF	NA	TRBV4-2	TRBJ2-3	TRBD2
TGTGCCAGCAGCGAACTTACAGGGTGGTCCTACAATGAGCAGTTCTTC	CASSELTGWSYNEQFF	few	TRBV12-3/TRBV12-4	TRBJ2-1	NA
TGCAGCGTTGTACCCGGCTCTGGTCAGCCCCAGCATTTT	CSVVPGSGQPQHF	few	TRBV29-1	TRBJ1-5	NA
TGTGCCGGCAGCCAGGGGACGATCTATAATTCACCCCTCCACTTT	CAGSQGTIYNSPLHF	NA	TRBV14	TRBJ1-6	NA
TGTGCCAGCAGCTTGGGTCCAGGGACGTCAGAGACCCAGTACTTC	CASSLGPGTSETQYF	NA	TRBV5-5	TRBJ2-5	NA
TGCGCCAGCAGCCAATCCACTACTAGCAGGGGAGGGAATACGCAGTATTTT	CASSQSTTSRGGNTQYF	NA	TRBV4-3	TRBJ2-3	NA
TGCGCCAGCAGCCCGCGGACTAGCGAGGGAGAGTTCTTC	CASSPRTSEGEFF	NA	TRBV5-1	TRBJ2-1	TRBD2
TGCAGTGCTAGAGAGACCGACCTTGAGAGGGAGACCCAGTACTTC	CSARETDLERETQYF	NA	TRBV20-1	TRBJ2-5	NA
TGTGCCAGCAGCCCACTAACATCGACAGGGAGGAACGAGCAGTACTTC	CASSPLTSTGRNEQYF	few	TRBV6-2/TRBV6-3	TRBJ2-7	NA
TGTGCCATCAGTGATCACAGTCAAGAGACCCAGTACTTC	CAISDHSQETQYF	NA	TRBV10-3	TRBJ2-5	NA
TGCAGCGTTGGGGATCACAGCAATCAGCCCCAGCATTTT	CSVGDHSNQPQHF	NA	TRBV29-1	TRBJ1-5	NA
TGCAGCCTGGGACAGGCTTCCTACAATGAGCAGTTCTTC	CSLGQASYNEQFF	NA	TRBV29-1	TRBJ2-1	TRBD1
TGTGCCAGCAGCTTAGCCAGGACAAGCTCCTACAATGAGCAGTTCTTC	CASSLARTSSYNEQFF	NA	TRBV7-9	TRBJ2-1	NA
TGTGCCAGCAGCCTAAGTGGGACCCAGTACTTC	CASSLSGTQYF	many	TRBV27	TRBJ2-5	NA
TGTGCCAGCAGTTTAGCGGGAAGGTTTCTTAGGGAGACCCAGTACTTC	CASSLAGRFLRETQYF	once	TRBV12-3/TRBV12-4	TRBJ2-5	NA
TGTGCCAGCAGTGAACGGAATCAGCCCCAGCATTTT	CASSERNQPQHF	NA	TRBV6-1	TRBJ1-5	NA
TGCGCCAGCAGCCTTGCTTTGCGGGACCCAATCTACGGGCAGTACTTC	CASSLALRDPIYGQYF	NA	TRBV4-1	TRBJ2-7	NA
TGCAGACTTCGGCAGCTTGGACAGGGAGCCCATGGCTACACCTTC	CRLRQLGQGAHGYTF	NA	TRBV29-1	TRBJ1-2	TRBD1
TGCGCCAGCAGCCGGGGTCCAGCGGGGGCCTACAATGAGCAGTTCTTC	CASSRGPAGAYNEQFF	few	TRBV4-3	TRBJ2-1	TRBD2
TGCGCCAGCAGCCACACAGGGGGTAGTAGCGATGGCTACACCTTC	CASSHTGGSSDGYTF	NA	TRBV4-3	TRBJ1-2	TRBD1